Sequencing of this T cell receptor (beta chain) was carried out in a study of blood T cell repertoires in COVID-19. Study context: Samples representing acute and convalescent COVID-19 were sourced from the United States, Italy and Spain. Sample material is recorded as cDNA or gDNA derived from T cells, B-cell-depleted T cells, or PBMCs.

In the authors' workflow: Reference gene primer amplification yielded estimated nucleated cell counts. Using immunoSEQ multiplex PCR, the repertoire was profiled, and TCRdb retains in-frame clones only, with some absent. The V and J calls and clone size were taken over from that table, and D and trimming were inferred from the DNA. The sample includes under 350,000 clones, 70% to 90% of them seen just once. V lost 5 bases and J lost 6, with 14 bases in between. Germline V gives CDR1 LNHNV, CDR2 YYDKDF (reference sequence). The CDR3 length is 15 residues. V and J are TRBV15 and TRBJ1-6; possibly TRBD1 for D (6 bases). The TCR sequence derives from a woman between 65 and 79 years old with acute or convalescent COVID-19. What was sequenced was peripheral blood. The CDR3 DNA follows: TGTGCCACCAGCTCACGGACAGCCACTAATTCACCCCTCCACTTT. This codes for CATSSRTATNSPLHF. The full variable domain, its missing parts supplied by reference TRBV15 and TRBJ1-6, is DAMVIQNPRYQVTQFGKPVTLSCSQTLNHNVMYWYQQKSSQAPKLLFHYYDKDFNNEADTPDNFQSRRPNTSFCFLDIRSPGLGDTAMYLCATSSRTATNSPLHFGNGTRLTVT.